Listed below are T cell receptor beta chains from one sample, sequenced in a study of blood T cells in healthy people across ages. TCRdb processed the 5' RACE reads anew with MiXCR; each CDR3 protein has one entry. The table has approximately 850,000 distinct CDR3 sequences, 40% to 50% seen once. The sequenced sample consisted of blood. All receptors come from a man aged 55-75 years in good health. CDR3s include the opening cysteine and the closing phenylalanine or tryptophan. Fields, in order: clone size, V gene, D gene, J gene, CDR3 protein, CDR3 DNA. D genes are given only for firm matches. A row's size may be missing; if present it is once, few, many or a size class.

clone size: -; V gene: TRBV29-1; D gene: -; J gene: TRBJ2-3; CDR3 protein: CSVYGADTQYF; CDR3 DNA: TGCAGCGTCTACGGGGCGGATACGCAGTATTTT
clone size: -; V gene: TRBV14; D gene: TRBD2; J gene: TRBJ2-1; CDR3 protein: CASSQGSTSGVYNEQFF; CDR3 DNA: TGTGCCAGCAGCCAAGGATCGACTAGCGGGGTCTACAATGAGCAGTTCTTC
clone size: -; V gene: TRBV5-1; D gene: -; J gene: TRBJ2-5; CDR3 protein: CASSLASGGVRETQYF; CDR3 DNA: TGCGCCAGCAGCTTGGCCTCAGGGGGGGTTCGAGAGACCCAGTACTTC
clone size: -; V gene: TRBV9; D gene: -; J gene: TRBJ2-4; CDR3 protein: CASSVVPSGEQYF; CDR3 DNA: TGTGCCAGCAGCGTAGTTCCGAGTGGGGAGCAGTACTTC
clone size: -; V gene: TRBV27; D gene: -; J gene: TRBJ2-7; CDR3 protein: CASSPSAGGLNEQYF; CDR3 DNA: TGTGCCAGCTCCCCCTCCGCAGGAGGACTTAATGAGCAGTACTTC
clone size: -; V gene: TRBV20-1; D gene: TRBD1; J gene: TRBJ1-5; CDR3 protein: CSARQTGGGQPQHF; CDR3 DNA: TGCAGTGCTAGACAGACAGGGGGGGGTCAGCCCCAGCATTTT
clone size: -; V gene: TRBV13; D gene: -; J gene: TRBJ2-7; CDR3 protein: CASSENLAYEQYF; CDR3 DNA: TGTGCCAGCAGCGAAAACTTGGCCTACGAGCAGTACTTC
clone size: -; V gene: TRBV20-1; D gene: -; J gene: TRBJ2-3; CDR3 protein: CSARDPGLGGDTQYF; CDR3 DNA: TGCAGTGCTAGAGATCCGGGACTGGGGGGAGATACGCAGTATTTT
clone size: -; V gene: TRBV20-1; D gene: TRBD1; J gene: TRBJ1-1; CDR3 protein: CSASSHRGFDTEAFF; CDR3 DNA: TGCAGTGCTAGCAGCCACAGGGGGTTCGACACTGAAGCTTTCTTT
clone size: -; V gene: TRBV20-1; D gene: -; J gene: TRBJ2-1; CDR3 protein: CSAVTGNNEQFF; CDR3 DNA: TGCAGTGCTGTTACAGGGAACAATGAGCAGTTCTTC
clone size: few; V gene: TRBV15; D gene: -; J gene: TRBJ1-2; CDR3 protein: CAASPGRQTGYTF; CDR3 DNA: TGTGCCGCCAGCCCCGGCCGACAGACAGGCTACACCTTC
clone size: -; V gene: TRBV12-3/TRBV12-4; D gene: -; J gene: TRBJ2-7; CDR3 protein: CASSVFRGSYNEQYF; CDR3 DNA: TGTGCCAGCAGTGTCTTCCGCGGCTCCTACAATGAGCAGTACTTC
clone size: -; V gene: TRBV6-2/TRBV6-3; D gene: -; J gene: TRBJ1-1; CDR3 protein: CASSDGWGGGTEAFF; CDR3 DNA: TGTGCCAGCAGCGACGGGTGGGGCGGAGGTACTGAAGCTTTCTTT
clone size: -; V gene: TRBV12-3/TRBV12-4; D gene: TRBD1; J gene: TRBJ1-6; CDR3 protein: CASSSSGGYNSPLHF; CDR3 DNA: TGTGCCAGCAGCTCCTCAGGGGGCTATAATTCACCCCTCCACTTT
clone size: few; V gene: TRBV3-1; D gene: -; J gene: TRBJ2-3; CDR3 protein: CASTHPKTDTQYF; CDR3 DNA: TGTGCCAGCACCCACCCGAAAACAGATACGCAGTATTTT
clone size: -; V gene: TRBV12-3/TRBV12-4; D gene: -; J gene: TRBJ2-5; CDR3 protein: CASSPRTHSETQYF; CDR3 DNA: TGTGCCAGCAGTCCAAGGACTCACTCAGAGACCCAGTACTTC
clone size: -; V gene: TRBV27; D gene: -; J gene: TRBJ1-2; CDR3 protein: CASSSGLINYGYTF; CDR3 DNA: TGTGCCAGCAGTTCAGGACTAATTAACTATGGCTACACCTTC
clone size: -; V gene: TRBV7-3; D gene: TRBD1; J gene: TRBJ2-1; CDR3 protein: CASNHWGQGKHTYNEQFF; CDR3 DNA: TGTGCCAGCAATCATTGGGGACAGGGTAAACATACCTACAATGAGCAGTTCTTC
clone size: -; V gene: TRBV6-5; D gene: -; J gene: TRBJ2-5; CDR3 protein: CASRGPRAYVQYF; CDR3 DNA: TGTGCCAGCAGGGGACCCCGCGCCTACGTGCAGTACTTC
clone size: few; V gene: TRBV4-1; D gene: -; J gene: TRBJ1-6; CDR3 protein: CASSQDSPTSPLHF; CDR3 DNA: TGCGCCAGCAGCCAAGATAGCCCCACGTCACCCCTCCACTTT
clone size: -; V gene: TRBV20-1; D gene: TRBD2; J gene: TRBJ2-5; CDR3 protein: CSAYPGLAEGTQYF; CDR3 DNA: TGCAGTGCTTATCCGGGTCTAGCGGAAGGGACCCAGTACTTC
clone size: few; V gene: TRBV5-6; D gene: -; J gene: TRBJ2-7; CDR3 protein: CASSLIAEAYEQYF; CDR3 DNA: TGTGCCAGCAGCTTGATCGCGGAGGCCTACGAGCAGTACTTC
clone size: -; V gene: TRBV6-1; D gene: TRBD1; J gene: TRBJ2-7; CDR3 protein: CAASGTGGLAQYF; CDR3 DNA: TGTGCCGCCTCGGGGACAGGGGGCCTCGCCCAGTACTTC
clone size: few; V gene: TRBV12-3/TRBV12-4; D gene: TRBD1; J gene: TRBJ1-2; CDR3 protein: CASSLGQPTSYTF; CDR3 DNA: TGTGCCAGCAGTTTGGGACAGCCTACCTCCTACACCTTC
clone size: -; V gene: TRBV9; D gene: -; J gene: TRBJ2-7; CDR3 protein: CASSVALGAYEQYF; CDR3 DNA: TGTGCCAGCAGCGTAGCGTTAGGGGCCTACGAGCAGTACTTC
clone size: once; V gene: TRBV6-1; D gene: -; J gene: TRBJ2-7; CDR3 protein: CASRSPAWSYEQYF; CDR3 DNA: TGTGCCAGCAGAAGCCCCGCCTGGTCCTACGAGCAGTACTTC
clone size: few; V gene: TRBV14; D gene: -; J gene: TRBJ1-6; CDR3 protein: CASSHTGLNSPLHF; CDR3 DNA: TGTGCCAGCAGTCACACAGGGCTTAATTCACCCCTCCACTTT
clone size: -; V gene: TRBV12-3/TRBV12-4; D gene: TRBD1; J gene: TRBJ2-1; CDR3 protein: CASENRGRKQFF; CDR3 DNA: TGTGCCAGCGAAAACAGGGGGCGGAAGCAGTTCTTC
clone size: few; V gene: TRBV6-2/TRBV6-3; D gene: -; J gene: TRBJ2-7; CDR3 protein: CASSYPMSRTYEQYF; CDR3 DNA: TGTGCCAGCAGTTACCCGATGTCTCGCACCTACGAGCAGTACTTC
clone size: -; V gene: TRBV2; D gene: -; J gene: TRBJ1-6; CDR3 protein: CASSEAFGQSYNSPLHF; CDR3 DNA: TGTGCCAGCAGTGAAGCGTTCGGGCAGTCCTATAATTCACCCCTCCACTTT
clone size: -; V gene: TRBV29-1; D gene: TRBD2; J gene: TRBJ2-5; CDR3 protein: CSVEGLAGGKRGTQYF; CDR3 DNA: TGCAGCGTTGAAGGACTAGCGGGGGGGAAGCGGGGGACCCAGTACTTC
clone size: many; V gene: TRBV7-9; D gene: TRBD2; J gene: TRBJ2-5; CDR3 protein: CASSSSGRDGETQYF; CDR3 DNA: TGTGCCAGCAGCTCGTCGGGGAGGGACGGAGAGACCCAGTACTTC
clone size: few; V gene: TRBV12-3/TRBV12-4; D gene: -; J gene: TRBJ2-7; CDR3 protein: CASSPQDSYEQYF; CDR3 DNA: TGTGCCAGCAGTCCACAGGATTCCTACGAGCAGTACTTC
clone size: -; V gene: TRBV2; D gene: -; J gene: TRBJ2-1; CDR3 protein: CASSEAGGTYDEQFF; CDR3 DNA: TGTGCCAGCAGTGAAGCGGGGGGCACTTACGATGAGCAGTTCTTC
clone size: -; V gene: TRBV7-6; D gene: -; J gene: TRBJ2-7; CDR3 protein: CASSSGPGVYEQYF; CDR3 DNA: TGTGCCAGCAGTTCGGGGCCGGGTGTATACGAGCAGTACTTC
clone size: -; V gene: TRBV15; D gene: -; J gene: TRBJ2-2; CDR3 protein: CATSPGDRNTGELFF; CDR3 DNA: TGTGCCACCAGCCCCGGGGATAGGAACACCGGGGAGCTGTTTTTT
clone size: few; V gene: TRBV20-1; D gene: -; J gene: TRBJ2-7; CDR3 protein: CSARQESNEQYF; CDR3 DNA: TGCAGTGCGCGACAGGAGTCCAACGAGCAGTACTTC
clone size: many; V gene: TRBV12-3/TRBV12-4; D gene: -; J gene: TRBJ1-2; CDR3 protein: CASSPRLYGYTF; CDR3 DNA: TGTGCCAGCAGCCCTCGGTTATATGGCTACACCTTC
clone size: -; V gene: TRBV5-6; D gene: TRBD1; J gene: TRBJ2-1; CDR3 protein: CASRGTGEWSNEQFF; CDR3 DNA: TGTGCCAGCAGGGGGACAGGGGAGTGGAGCAATGAGCAGTTCTTC
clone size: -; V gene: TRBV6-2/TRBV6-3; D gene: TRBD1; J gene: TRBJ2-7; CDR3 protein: CASSLSSSHDRARSYEQYF; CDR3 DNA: TGTGCCAGCAGTCTAAGCTCCTCTCATGACAGGGCGCGTTCCTACGAGCAGTACTTC
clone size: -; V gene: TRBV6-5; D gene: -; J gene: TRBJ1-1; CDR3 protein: CASSYDLNTEAFF; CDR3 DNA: TGTGCCAGCAGTTATGATCTGAACACTGAAGCTTTCTTT
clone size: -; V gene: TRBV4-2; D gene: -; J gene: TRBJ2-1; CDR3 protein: CASSLHGAGQGNEQFF; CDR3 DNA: TGTGCCAGCAGCCTACATGGGGCAGGTCAAGGCAATGAGCAGTTCTTC
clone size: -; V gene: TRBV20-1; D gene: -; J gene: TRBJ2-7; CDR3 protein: CSTRRAAHSYEQYF; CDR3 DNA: TGCAGTACCAGGCGGGCGGCACATTCCTACGAGCAGTACTTC
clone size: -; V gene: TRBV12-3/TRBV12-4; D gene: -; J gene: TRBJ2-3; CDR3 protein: CASSPRVGLRGTDTQYF; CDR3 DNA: TGTGCCAGCAGCCCTAGGGTGGGGCTCAGGGGCACAGATACGCAGTATTTT
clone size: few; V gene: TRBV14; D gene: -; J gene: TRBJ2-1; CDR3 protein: CASSQGRFNEQFF; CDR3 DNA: TGTGCCAGCAGCCAAGGTCGGTTCAATGAGCAGTTCTTC
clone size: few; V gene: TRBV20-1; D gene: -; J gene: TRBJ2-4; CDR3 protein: CSAVPNVAKNIQYF; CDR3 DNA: TGCAGTGCCGTCCCCAACGTAGCCAAAAACATTCAGTACTTC
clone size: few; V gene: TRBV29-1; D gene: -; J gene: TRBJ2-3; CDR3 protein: CSSRGPTDTQYF; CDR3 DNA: TGCAGCTCGCGGGGCCCCACAGATACGCAGTATTTT
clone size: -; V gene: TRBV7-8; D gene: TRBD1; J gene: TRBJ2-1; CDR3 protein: CASSLAGTACNEQFF; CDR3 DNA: TGTGCCAGCAGCTTAGCGGGGACAGCCTGCAATGAGCAGTTCTTC
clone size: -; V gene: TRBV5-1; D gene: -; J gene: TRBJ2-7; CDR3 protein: CASRMGSSNYEQYF; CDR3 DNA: TGCGCCAGCAGGATGGGCAGCTCCAACTACGAGCAGTACTTC
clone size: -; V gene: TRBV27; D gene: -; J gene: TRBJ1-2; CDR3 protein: CATSRRTAPYGYTF; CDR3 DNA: TGTGCTACCAGCAGGAGGACAGCCCCATATGGCTACACCTTC